This passage covers 25 T cell receptor beta chains from one sample sequenced in a study of patients and donors after allogeneic stem cell transplantation. TCRdb reprocessed the RT-PCR reads via MiXCR and lists one record per CDR3 protein. The table records roughly 880,000 distinct CDR3 sequences, over 15% of them present only once. The source material was blood, either unsorted or a sorted T cell fraction (not recorded which). The receptors derive from a human donor who was either an allogeneic HSCT recipient or a stem cell or donor lymphocyte infusion donor (not recorded which). It is not recorded whose cells these are; they may come from a transplant donor.

This clonotype was seen a few times. The V call is TRBV7-9, the J call TRBJ2-7; TRBD2 matches at 10 bases. The length of the CDR3 is 15 residues. CDR1 and CDR2 from the germline V gene are SEHNR and FQNEAQ (reference sequence). V gave up 1 base and J gave up 6 bases; unmatched junction bases: 6. The CDR3: CASSLEAGGPLEQYF. The CDR3 nucleotides read TGTGCCAGCAGCTTAGAAGCGGGGGGGCCTCTCGAGCAGTACTTC. Full variable domain (missing parts from reference TRBV7-9 and TRBJ2-7): DTGVSQNPRHKITKRGQNVTFRCDPISEHNRLYWYRQTLGQGPEFLTYFQNEAQLEKSRLLSDRFSAERPKGSFSTLEIQRTEQGDSAMYLCASSLEAGGPLEQYFGPGTRLTVT.

This clonotype was recorded a few times. The chain carries TRBV4-3 and TRBJ2-7; the match to TRBD1 covers 7 bases. The CDR3 extends over 15 amino acids. Germline lookup yields CDR1 LGHNA and CDR2 YSLEER. V shed 5 bases and J 3 bases; nucleotides not matched to a gene: 10. CDR3 coding DNA: TGCGCCAGCAGCAGGTCGGACAGGTTGAACTACGAGCAGTACTTC. It codes for CASSRSDRLNYEQYF.

The CDR3 nucleotides are TGTGCCAGCATCGAAGCGGACGGTCGCTCCTACGAGCAGTACTTC. It encodes CASIEADGRSYEQYF. This chain joins TRBV28 and TRBJ2-7; perhaps TRBD2 as D (5 bases). Germline CDR1 reads MDHEN; CDR2 reads SYDVKM. CDR3 size: 15 residues. Trimming removed 7 bases from V and 0 bases from J, with 16 bases in between. Using reference TRBV28 and TRBJ2-7 for the parts outside the CDR3, the full variable domain is DVKVTQSSRYLVKRTGEKVFLECVQDMDHENMFWYRQDPGLGLRLIYFSYDVKMKEKGDIPEGYSVSREKKERFSLILESASTNQTSMYLCASIEADGRSYEQYFGPGTRLTVT.

A few counts support this clonotype. The chain combines TRBV5-1 with TRBJ2-7, with 10 bases aligning to TRBD2. Germline CDR1 and CDR2: SGHRS and YFSETQ. The J segment lost 3 bases and the V segment lost 9 bases, leaving 6 bases of the junction unmatched. The CDR3 contains 13 residues. The CDR3 loop is CATALAGGYEQYF. Written as DNA, the CDR3 is TGCGCCACCGCTTTAGCGGGAGGCTACGAGCAGTACTTC.

V is TRBV7-3 and J is TRBJ2-3; 8 positions agree with TRBD2. Germline V gives CDR1 SGHTA, CDR2 FQGTGA. CDR3 length: 16 amino acids. The V gene end was trimmed by 5 bases and the J gene end by 1 base; junction bases not matched to a gene: 8. CDR3 DNA sequence: TGTGCCAGCAGCCCCCCGATCGGGGGGGGCACAGATACGCAGTATTTT. It codes for CASSPPIGGGTDTQYF.

This clonotype came up many times. CDR3 DNA sequence: TGTGCCAGCAGTTCCCAGGGCCCATCCTACGAGCAGTACTTC. Amino acids: CASSSQGPSYEQYF. The chain carries TRBV12-3 or TRBV12-4 and TRBJ2-7; tentative D call: TRBD1 (5 bases). This CDR3 spans 14 amino acids. V was pared by 4 bases and J by 1 base, with 11 bases between.

The chain links TRBV7-2 to TRBJ2-3, with TRBD2 identical over 10 bases. V was clipped by 5 bases and J by 4 bases; unmatched bases: 3. Germline V gene lookup returns CDR1 SGHTA and CDR2 FQGNSA. This CDR3 contains 14 residues. CDR3: CASSILAGADTQYF. CDR3 DNA sequence: TGTGCCAGCAGCATCCTAGCGGGGGCAGATACGCAGTATTTT.

Only a few counts were recorded for this clonotype. The chain has TRBV29-1 and TRBJ1-2; the match to TRBD1 covers 8 bases. The ends lost 0 bases at V and 5 bases at J; junction bases unmatched: 5. Germline-derived CDR1 and CDR2 are SQVTM and ANQGSEA. The CDR3 contains 14 residues. CDR3 sequence reads: CSVEDRGLHYGYTF. DNA for the CDR3: TGCAGCGTTGAAGACAGGGGGCTACATTATGGCTACACCTTC. Complete variable domain (other parts from reference TRBV29-1 and TRBJ1-2): SAVISQKPSRDICQRGTSLTIQCQVDSQVTMMFWYRQQPGQSLTLIATANQGSEATYESGFVIDKFPISRPNLTFSTLTVSNMSPEDSSIYLCSVEDRGLHYGYTFGSGTRLTVV.

The chain carries TRBV3-1 and TRBJ1-2; D perhaps matches TRBD1 (6 bases). Trimming left V 6 bases short and J 8 bases short, with 16 bases between. The CDR3 sequence is 13 residues long. Germline loops: CDR1 LGHDT, CDR2 YNNKEL (reference sequence). CDR3 amino acids: CASRGHGLLGYTF. In nucleotides, the CDR3 is TGTGCCAGCAGGGGACACGGACTGTTAGGCTACACCTTC.

This clonotype was recorded a few times. The chain links TRBV20-1 to TRBJ2-3, with TRBD1 identical over 12 bases. V shed 6 bases, J shed 5 bases, and the junction held 6 bases outside the gene matches. Germline CDR1 and CDR2: DFQATT and SNEGSKA (reference sequence). CDR3 size: 14 residues. The CDR3 protein is CSAAGTGGLDTQYF. DNA of the CDR3: TGCAGTGCAGCCGGGACAGGGGGCTTAGATACGCAGTATTTT.

This clonotype was seen a few times. The chain uses TRBV6-5 and TRBJ2-6; TRBD2 aligns across 7 bases. Germline V CDR1 and CDR2: MNHEY, SVGAGI. After removal of 2 bases from V and 0 bases from J, the junction contained 1 base not matched to a gene. This CDR3 is 16 amino acids long. The DNA of the CDR3 is TGTGCCAGCAGTTACGGGGGGGGCTCTGGGGCCAACGTCCTGACTTTC. Translating gives CASSYGGGSGANVLTF.

This chain links TRBV5-1 with TRBJ1-6, with TRBD1 identical over 8 bases. Germline assignment: CDR1 SGHRS and CDR2 YFSETQ. Unmatched junction bases numbered 7, after V lost 4 bases and J lost 7 bases. This CDR3 spans 15 amino acids. The DNA of the CDR3 is TGCGCCAGCAGCCCGGGACAGGTTATGAATTCACCCCTCCACTTT. Translating it yields CASSPGQVMNSPLHF. The variable domain in full, completed from reference TRBV5-1 and TRBJ1-6, reads KAGVTQTPRYLIKTRGQQVTLSCSPISGHRSVSWYQQTPGQGLQFLFEYFSETQRNKGNFPGRFSGRQFSNSRSEMNVSTLELGDSALYLCASSPGQVMNSPLHFGNGTRLTVT.

The CDR3 DNA sequence: TGTGCCAGCTCCCCGGACAGGTCTGAGGCCCAGTACTTC. It encodes CASSPDRSEAQYF. This chain links TRBV18 with TRBJ2-5; 7 bases match TRBD1. The germline V gene has CDR1 KGHSH and CDR2 LQKENI. J lost 9 bases, V lost 6 bases, and 10 bases had no gene match. CDR3 size: 13 residues.

The chain is built from TRBV6-2 or TRBV6-3 and TRBJ2-3, with D maybe TRBD1 (6 bases). V was clipped by 6 bases and J by 4 bases, with 14 bases between them. Germline lookup yields CDR1 MNHEY and CDR2 SVGEGT. The CDR3 contains 14 residues. CDR3 DNA sequence: TGTGCCAGCAGGATACAGGGTGGCGCAGATACGCAGTATTTT. Translation: CASRIQGGADTQYF.

This chain uses TRBV11-2 with TRBJ2-1; TRBD2 matches at 13 bases. V dropped 5 bases and J dropped 5; count of bases not matched to a gene: 9. CDR3 length equals 17 residues. Germline values: CDR1 SGHAT, CDR2 FQNNGV. CDR3 coding DNA: TGTGCCAGCAGCCAAAAGCTACTAGCGGGAGGGGACAATGAGCAGTTCTTC. This sequence encodes CASSQKLLAGGDNEQFF.

The CDR3 bases are TGTGCCAGCAGCCGGGCAGACGCGGGCTACGAGCAGTACTTC. It specifies CASSRADAGYEQYF. The chain combines TRBV7-8 with TRBJ2-7, with D tentatively TRBD2 (5 bases). Germline CDR1 reads SGHVS; CDR2 reads FQNEAQ. The CDR3 is made up of 14 amino acids. V lost 5 bases and J lost 3, with 14 bases in between.

This clonotype was counted a few times. The chain joins TRBV12-3 or TRBV12-4 to TRBJ1-5, with 7 bases identical to TRBD1. The ends lost 8 bases at V and 7 bases at J; junction bases unmatched: 8. The CDR3 covers 13 residues. For the CDR3, the DNA is TGTGCCAGCGCGGGACAGAGGATCCAGCCCCAGCATTTT. Its translation is CASAGQRIQPQHF.

V and J are TRBV6-1 and TRBJ2-3; D call uncertain. The CDR3 totals 16 residues. Trimming shortened V by 2 bases and J by 8 bases, and 20 bases separated the two germline ends. The germline V gene has CDR1 MNHNS and CDR2 SASEGT. The CDR3 sequence is CASSESAYPLFSTQYF. The DNA of the CDR3 is TGTGCCAGCAGTGAATCAGCCTACCCCCTCTTTTCTACGCAGTATTTT.

This clonotype has a single count. This sequence joins TRBV6-1 and TRBJ2-5; TRBD2 is a possible D gene (5 bases). V was pared by 2 bases and J by 1 base, with 17 bases between. The CDR3 consists of 17 residues. Germline values: CDR1 MNHNS, CDR2 SASEGT. This chain's CDR3 is CASSERGPHASQETQYF. The DNA for the CDR3 is TGTGCCAGCAGTGAAAGAGGGCCCCACGCATCCCAAGAGACCCAGTACTTC.

This clonotype showed up just a few times. The chain has TRBV2 and TRBJ1-6, with TRBD1 identical over 9 bases. The CDR3 is made up of 18 amino acids. Trimming cost V 6 bases and J 7 bases; bases outside gene matches: 16. The germline CDR1 and CDR2 sequences are SNHLY and FYNNEI. The CDR3 region has the DNA TGTGCCAGCAGGCCGTACAGGGTTAGACAGGGGGGCAATTCACCCCTCCACTTT. Its translation is CASRPYRVRQGGNSPLHF.

V is TRBV30 and J is TRBJ2-7; D might be TRBD1 (5 bases). V was pared by 0 bases and J by 0 bases, with 12 bases between. CDR3 length: 15 residues. In germline, CDR1 is GTSNPN, CDR2 SVGIG (reference sequence). CDR3 sequence (DNA): TGTGCCTGGAGTGTCCAAGCAGGGAACTCCTACGAGCAGTACTTC. Amino acid sequence: CAWSVQAGNSYEQYF.

The chain couples TRBV5-5 to TRBJ1-2, with D perhaps matching TRBD1 (6 bases). Trimming left V 0 bases short and J 0 bases short, with 18 bases between. Germline CDR1 reads SGHKS; CDR2 reads YYEKEE (reference sequence). The CDR3 extends over 18 amino acids. This CDR3 is CASSLAMGGAGANYGYTF. CDR3 sequence (DNA): TGTGCCAGCAGCTTGGCCATGGGGGGCGCGGGAGCTAACTATGGCTACACCTTC.

This chain uses TRBV27 with TRBJ1-2; D may be TRBD1 (6 bases). CDR1 is MNHEY and CDR2 is SMNVEV in the germline V gene (reference sequence). The CDR3 sequence is 15 residues long. V gave up 5 bases and J gave up 7 bases, with 20 bases separating them. CDR3 DNA: TGTGCCAGCAGTCTTTCCGGCGGACAGAAAGGTGGCTACACCTTC. It is translated as CASSLSGGQKGGYTF.

The chain joins TRBV7-9 to TRBJ1-1, with TRBD1 as a possible D gene (6 bases). Germline assignment: CDR1 SEHNR and CDR2 FQNEAQ (reference sequence). Trimming left V 5 bases short and J 5 bases short, with 12 bases between. The length of the CDR3 is 13 residues. CDR3: CASSPGGATEAFF. The CDR3 DNA is TGTGCCAGCAGCCCCGGGGGGGCTACTGAAGCTTTCTTT.

The chain uses TRBV7-9 and TRBJ1-3; D is possibly TRBD1 (5 bases). Per the germline V gene, CDR1 is SEHNR and CDR2 is FQNEAQ (reference sequence). V was clipped by 4 bases and J by 0 bases, with 10 bases between them. The CDR3 length is 15 residues. The CDR3 nucleotides read TGTGCCAGCAGCTCCCACAGGTCCTCTGGAAACACCATATATTTT. Its protein is CASSSHRSSGNTIYF.